These T cell receptor beta chains were read from a single sample in a study of blood T cell repertoires in COVID-19. This table comes from immunoSEQ multiplex PCR, and its TCRdb copy is limited to in-frame clones, with some not included. This table holds 260,000 or so clones, roughly 85% found once. Sequenced: PBMCs or T cells enriched from blood (not recorded which). Receptors were obtained from a woman between 45 and 65 years old who had recovered from COVID-19. Each CDR3 is given with its conserved first and last residue. D genes are given only for firm matches. The size of a clone is reported for some rows only, either as once, few or many, or as a class for expanded clones.

size	V	D	J	CDR3	DNA
-	TRBV7-6	TRBD2	TRBJ2-5	CASSLHEGRAETQYF	TGTGCCAGCAGCCTACACGAGGGGAGGGCGGAGACCCAGTACTTC
-	TRBV18	-	TRBJ1-5	CASSRESGNQPQHF	TGTGCCAGCTCACGCGAGTCCGGCAATCAGCCCCAGCATTTT
few	TRBV6-5	TRBD1	TRBJ1-4	CASSTGTGTEKLFF	TGTGCCAGCAGTACCGGGACAGGGACGGAAAAACTGTTTTTT
-	TRBV2	TRBD1	TRBJ2-2	CASTVDRGTGELFF	TGTGCCAGCACTGTAGACAGGGGGACCGGGGAGCTGTTTTTT
-	TRBV28	-	TRBJ2-7	CASSKRQHFYEQYF	TGTGCCAGCAGTAAGAGACAGCATTTCTACGAGCAGTACTTC
-	TRBV30	-	TRBJ1-6	CAWSGQYNSPLHF	TGTGCCTGGAGCGGACAGTATAATTCACCCCTCCACTTT
few	TRBV5-1	TRBD1	TRBJ1-1	CASSLNRGNTEAFF	TGCGCCAGCAGCTTAAACAGGGGGAACACTGAAGCTTTCTTT
-	TRBV5-1	-	TRBJ2-7	CASSLDVTAYEQYF	TGCGCCAGCAGCTTGGATGTTACAGCTTACGAGCAGTACTTC
once	TRBV7-6	-	TRBJ1-1	CASSRMESNTEAFF	TGTGCCAGCAGTCGAATGGAGTCGAACACTGAAGCTTTCTTT
once	TRBV10-1	TRBD2	TRBJ2-7	CASSQGLAAYEQYF	TGCGCCAGCAGCCAAGGACTAGCGGCTTACGAGCAGTACTTC
-	TRBV10-3	-	TRBJ1-1	CAIRRPGNTEAFF	TGTGCCATCAGGCGACCAGGGAACACTGAAGCTTTCTTT
-	TRBV4-3	-	TRBJ1-3	CASSHRQAFSGNTIYF	TGCGCCAGCAGCCACCGACAGGCTTTCTCTGGAAACACCATATATTTT
-	TRBV28	TRBD1	TRBJ1-5	CASRAGGGIQPQHF	TGTGCCAGCAGGGCGGGAGGGGGCATTCAGCCCCAGCATTTT
-	TRBV27	-	TRBJ2-7	CASRSGTGSYEQYF	TGTGCCAGCAGATCCGGGACTGGCTCCTACGAGCAGTACTTC
-	TRBV2	TRBD2	TRBJ2-3	CASVLLAGGVADTQYF	TGTGCCAGCGTTTTACTAGCGGGGGGCGTCGCAGATACGCAGTATTTT
-	TRBV5-6	-	TRBJ1-5	CASSLWSGGRSQPQHF	TGTGCCAGCAGCTTGTGGTCGGGAGGTCGTAGTCAGCCCCAGCATTTT
-	TRBV12-3/TRBV12-4	TRBD1	TRBJ2-3	CASSLRGLDTQYF	TGTGCCAGCAGTCTCAGGGGGCTTGATACGCAGTATTTT
-	TRBV6-1	-	TRBJ2-5	CASSEGQRDQYF	TGTGCCAGCAGTGAAGGGCAGAGGGACCAGTACTTC
-	TRBV19	TRBD1	TRBJ1-2	CASSIPGQGYGYTF	TGTGCCAGTAGTATCCCGGGACAGGGCTATGGCTACACCTTC
many	TRBV6-2/TRBV6-3	TRBD1	TRBJ1-5	CASSYGIDRGGGNQPQHF	TGTGCCAGCAGTTACGGGATTGACAGGGGCGGTGGGAATCAGCCCCAGCATTTT
few	TRBV6-5	-	TRBJ1-1	CASRPWTVGNTEAFF	TGTGCCAGCAGGCCCTGGACAGTGGGGAACACTGAAGCTTTCTTT
-	TRBV30	-	TRBJ2-5	CAWSVTGGATQYF	TGTGCCTGGAGTGTGACGGGGGGCGCGACCCAGTACTTC
-	TRBV28	TRBD1	TRBJ1-2	CASRINRGHGYTF	TGTGCCAGCAGGATAAACAGGGGGCATGGCTACACCTTC
-	TRBV29-1	-	TRBJ2-3	CSVATGVGDTQYF	TGCAGCGTTGCGACGGGAGTGGGAGATACGCAGTATTTT
once	TRBV6-2/TRBV6-3	-	TRBJ2-1	CASSVSSSYNEQFF	TGTGCCAGCAGTGTCTCCAGCTCCTACAATGAGCAGTTCTTC
-	TRBV5-1	TRBD1	TRBJ1-1	CASGETGARTEAFF	TGCGCCAGCGGCGAAACAGGGGCGCGGACTGAAGCTTTCTTT
-	TRBV6-2/TRBV6-3	-	TRBJ1-5	CASSYLGHYSNQPQHF	TGTGCCAGCAGTTACCTCGGACATTATAGCAATCAGCCCCAGCATTTT
-	TRBV10-1	-	TRBJ1-1	CARIKAFF	TGCGCCAGAATTAAAGCTTTCTTT
once	TRBV10-1	TRBD2	TRBJ2-3	CASSLRTSGDTQYF	TGCGCCAGCAGTCTACGGACTAGTGGCGATACGCAGTATTTT
-	TRBV5-8	TRBD2	TRBJ2-1	CASSLVLAGANEQFF	TGTGCCAGCAGCTTGGTACTAGCGGGGGCCAATGAGCAGTTCTTC
-	TRBV19	-	TRBJ2-5	CASSVLARETQYF	TGTGCCAGTAGTGTCCTAGCCCGGGAGACCCAGTACTTC
once	TRBV3-1/TRBV3-2	-	TRBJ1-5	CASSRSPQASQHF	TGTGCCAGCAGCCGAAGTCCCCAGGCCTCTCAGCATTTT
-	TRBV29-1	-	TRBJ2-1	CSVGPAGATNEQFF	TGCAGCGTGGGCCCGGCGGGGGCGACTAATGAGCAGTTCTTC
-	TRBV5-1	-	TRBJ1-1	CASSLSGFAEAFF	TGCGCCAGCAGCTTGTCGGGTTTCGCTGAAGCTTTCTTT
once	TRBV7-2	-	TRBJ2-1	CASSLAPGNYNEQFF	TGTGCCAGCAGCTTAGCGCCGGGAAACTACAATGAGCAGTTCTTC
-	TRBV7-6	TRBD1	TRBJ1-1	CASSGRDRGHTEAFF	TGTGCCAGCTCGGGGCGAGACAGGGGGCACACTGAAGCTTTCTTT
-	TRBV29-1	TRBD2	TRBJ2-1	CSGLAGGWQFF	TGCAGCGGACTAGCGGGAGGATGGCAGTTCTTC
-	TRBV25-1	-	TRBJ1-2	CASSDRLTYTF	TGTGCCAGCAGTGACAGGTTAACTTACACCTTC
-	TRBV12-3/TRBV12-4	TRBD1	TRBJ1-2	CASRRQGASGYTF	TGTGCCAGCAGGAGACAGGGGGCAAGTGGCTACACCTTC
-	TRBV10-2	-	TRBJ1-2	CASSYLRAPNYGYTF	TGCGCCAGCAGTTATTTGCGGGCGCCTAACTATGGCTACACCTTC
-	TRBV7-6	TRBD2	TRBJ2-5	CASSLFAGERETQYF	TGTGCCAGCAGCTTATTTGCGGGGGAGCGAGAGACCCAGTACTTC
few	TRBV14	TRBD1	TRBJ1-4	CASSQTRGQGQGEKLFF	TGTGCCAGCAGCCAAACCCGTGGACAGGGACAGGGAGAAAAACTGTTTTTT
few	TRBV4-1	TRBD1	TRBJ1-3	CASRPDRASGNTIYF	TGCGCCAGCAGACCCGACAGGGCCTCTGGAAACACCATATATTTT
-	TRBV30	-	TRBJ1-1	CAWSPAGSEAFF	TGTGCCTGGAGTCCCGCGGGGTCTGAAGCTTTCTTT
-	TRBV9	-	TRBJ2-7	CASSVGAGSYEQYF	TGTGCCAGCAGCGTAGGAGCAGGGTCCTACGAGCAGTACTTC
-	TRBV19	-	TRBJ1-5	CASTVWGGSQPQHF	TGTGCCAGTACGGTTTGGGGGGGCAGTCAGCCCCAGCATTTT
-	TRBV7-2	TRBD2	TRBJ2-2	CASSLDSLAGRTGELFF	TGTGCCAGCAGCTTAGATAGCCTAGCGGGACGGACCGGGGAGCTGTTTTTT
few	TRBV28	TRBD1	TRBJ2-7	CATWTGNHEQYF	TGTGCCACCTGGACAGGTAACCACGAGCAGTACTTC
-	TRBV5-1	-	TRBJ1-1	CASSLIRGGNTEAFF	TGCGCCAGCAGCTTGATCCGCGGGGGGAACACTGAAGCTTTCTTT
-	TRBV2	-	TRBJ2-3	CASSVRAGADTQYF	TGTGCCAGCAGTGTCAGGGCAGGGGCAGATACGCAGTATTTT
-	TRBV5-1	TRBD1	TRBJ1-1	CASSSGDTGVTEAFF	TGCGCCAGCAGCTCGGGGGATACAGGGGTCACTGAAGCTTTCTTT
-	TRBV2	TRBD1	TRBJ1-2	CASSFPDRVSNGYTF	TGTGCCAGCAGTTTTCCGGACAGGGTTAGTAATGGCTACACCTTC
few	TRBV28	-	TRBJ1-1	CASTLSSGNTEAFF	TGTGCCAGCACCCTCTCCTCAGGGAACACTGAAGCTTTCTTT
-	TRBV28	TRBD1	TRBJ1-1	CASSLVRQGDTEAFF	TGTGCCAGCAGTTTAGTCAGACAGGGCGACACTGAAGCTTTCTTT
-	TRBV7-8	TRBD2	TRBJ2-2	CASSRTSGGAGELFF	TGTGCCAGCAGCCGGACTAGCGGGGGAGCCGGGGAGCTGTTTTTT
-	TRBV20-1	-	TRBJ2-7	CSARDLDEQYF	TGCAGTGCTAGAGATCTCGACGAGCAGTACTTC
-	TRBV9	TRBD2	TRBJ2-2	CASSVISGGSGELFF	TGTGCCAGCAGCGTAATCAGCGGGGGCTCCGGGGAGCTGTTTTTT
once	TRBV27	TRBD1	TRBJ1-2	CASSSMGQPNYGYTF	TGTGCCAGCAGTTCCATGGGACAGCCTAACTATGGCTACACCTTC